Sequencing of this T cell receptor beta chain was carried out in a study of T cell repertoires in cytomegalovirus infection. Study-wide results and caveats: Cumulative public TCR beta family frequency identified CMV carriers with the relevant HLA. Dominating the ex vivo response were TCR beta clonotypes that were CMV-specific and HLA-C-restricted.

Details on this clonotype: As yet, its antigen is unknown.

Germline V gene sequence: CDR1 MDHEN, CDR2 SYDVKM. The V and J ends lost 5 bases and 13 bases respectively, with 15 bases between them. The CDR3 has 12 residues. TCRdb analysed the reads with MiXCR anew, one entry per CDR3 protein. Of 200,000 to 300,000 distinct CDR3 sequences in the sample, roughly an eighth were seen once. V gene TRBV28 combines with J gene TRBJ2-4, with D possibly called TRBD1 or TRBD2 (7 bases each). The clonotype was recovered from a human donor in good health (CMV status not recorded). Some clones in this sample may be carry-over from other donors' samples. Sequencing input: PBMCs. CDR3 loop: CASSPTGEGQYF. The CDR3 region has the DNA TGTGCCAGCAGTCCAACAGGGGAGGGACAGTACTTC.